A single sample is the source of the 31 T cell receptor beta chains below, sequenced in a study of T cells in Graves' hyperthyroidism and ophthalmopathy. Template material for amplifying TCR beta CDR3 regions consisted of RNA transcripts. TCR CDR3 regions were first amplified by RT-PCR with HTBI primers. Each CDR3 protein gets one entry after TCRdb re-called the multiplex PCR reads with MiXCR. Among 30,000 to 35,000 distinct CDR3 sequences listed, approximately 50% were seen once. Sequencing used blood. The receptors were gathered from a woman aged 40 to 55 with Graves' ophthalmopathy.

This clonotype has only one observation. Because the CDR3's place on the DNA is in doubt, the DNA is left out and the CDR3 is given as listed by TCRdb. The chain joins TRBV7-9 to TRBJ2-5. Germline V gives CDR1 SEHNR, CDR2 FQNEAQ (reference sequence). The length of the CDR3 is 21 amino acids, counting both ends. The CDR3 spells CASSLGEGLNGYTFGSGTQYF.

Written as DNA, the CDR3 is TGTGCCAGTACTTCCCCCCTCCACTTT. It specifies CASTSPLHF. The V and J genes are TRBV19 and TRBJ1-6; D remains unclear. V gave up 7 bases and J gave up 13 bases, with 5 bases separating them. CDR3 size: 9 residues. CDR1 is LNHDA and CDR2 is SQIVND in the germline V gene (reference sequence).

The V call is TRBV29-1, the J call TRBJ2-1; 14 bases map to TRBD2. Germline trimming cut 3 bases from V and 4 bases from J; bases unmatched to any gene: 8. The CDR3 covers 17 residues. The germline V gene encodes CDR1 SQVTM and CDR2 ANQGSEA. CDR3 coding DNA: TGCAGCGTTGACTCGGGACTAGCGGGAGAGGGATACAATGAGCAGTTCTTC. This codes for CSVDSGLAGEGYNEQFF.

This clonotype was detected ten times or more. This sequence joins TRBV6-5 and TRBJ2-1; D remains unclear. V was pared by 0 bases and J by 4 bases, with 13 bases between. The CDR3 has 16 amino acids. Germline V gives CDR1 MNHEY, CDR2 SVGAGI. The CDR3 DNA follows: TGTGCCAGCAGTTACTCTGCGACATTAGTTTACAATGAGCAGTTCTTC. This codes for CASSYSATLVYNEQFF.

At least ten counts were recorded for this clonotype. The chain combines TRBV24-1 with TRBJ2-2; TRBD1 is a possible D gene (5 bases). The V end was cut by 0 bases, the J end by 4 bases, with 5 bases between. Germline V gene sequence: CDR1 KGHDR, CDR2 SFDVKD. CDR3 length: 14 residues. CDR3 nucleotide sequence: TGTGCCACCAGTGATTTGAGGGGCACCGGGGAGCTGTTTTTT. Translating it yields CATSDLRGTGELFF.

The chain links TRBV2 to TRBJ1-6; D unclear. Trimming removed 5 bases at V and 14 bases at J, with 25 bases between. The CDR3 consists of 16 residues. CDR1 and CDR2 (germline): SNHLY, FYNNEI. CDR3 amino acids: CASSISRAHSGSALHF. CDR3 DNA: TGTGCCAGCAGTATAAGTCGGGCCCACAGTGGGTCGGCCCTCCACTTT.

This clonotype was picked up many times. The rearrangement uses TRBV28 and TRBJ1-1; tentative D call: TRBD1 (5 bases). This CDR3 has 15 amino acids. V lost 2 bases and J lost 2, with 12 bases in between. CDR1 and CDR2 from the germline V gene are MDHEN and SYDVKM. The CDR3 region is CASSLDGRANTEAFF. The CDR3 bases are TGTGCCAGCAGTTTAGACGGCAGGGCCAACACTGAAGCTTTCTTT.

This clonotype has a count of ten or more. The chain combines TRBV28 with TRBJ1-1; 12 nucleotides align to TRBD1. The CDR3 totals 14 residues. CDR1 and CDR2 (germline): MDHEN, SYDVKM. The V gene end was trimmed by 4 bases and the J gene end by 10 bases; junction bases not matched to a gene: 7. CDR3 sequence: CASSWDRGRLLAFF. The CDR3 region has the DNA TGTGCCAGCAGTTGGGACAGGGGGCGTTTGTTAGCTTTCTTT.

J is TRBJ2-1 and V is TRBV25-1; 13 positions agree with TRBD2. This CDR3 contains 18 residues. J gave up 5 bases and V 4 bases, and 11 bases lay outside the gene matches. CDR1 MGHDK and CDR2 SYGVNS come from the germline V gene. The CDR3 reads CASSGGLAGAPRNNEQFF. CDR3 nucleotides: TGTGCCAGCAGTGGAGGACTAGCGGGAGCCCCGCGGAACAATGAGCAGTTCTTC.

The chain recombines TRBV13 with TRBJ2-3; a possible D gene is TRBD2 (6 bases). Germline lookup yields CDR1 PRHDT and CDR2 FYEKMQ (reference sequence). CDR3 length equals 11 residues. V was cut by 5 bases and J by 9 bases, with 9 bases left in between. The CDR3 bases are TGTGCCAGCAGCCCGGAGGGAACGCAGTATTTT. Residues: CASSPEGTQYF.

This clonotype ranks as medium-sized. J is TRBJ1-6 and V is TRBV20-1; D is unclear. Germline V CDR1 and CDR2: DFQATT, SNEGSKA (reference sequence). The ends were cut back, 4 bases at V and 14 bases at J, with 12 bases in the middle. This CDR3 is 11 amino acids long. CDR3 amino acids: CSATIMRALHF. The CDR3, as DNA: TGCAGTGCTACAATAATGAGAGCCCTCCACTTT.

The chain is built from TRBV2 and TRBJ1-6; 8 bases fit TRBD1. The CDR3 is made up of 19 amino acids. The J segment lost 1 base and the V segment lost 5 bases, leaving 13 bases of the junction unmatched. Germline V gene sequence: CDR1 SNHLY, CDR2 FYNNEI. Here the CDR3 reads CASSPPDRVARSYNSPLHF. In DNA, the CDR3 is TGTGCCAGCAGTCCCCCGGACAGGGTTGCTCGATCCTATAATTCACCCCTCCACTTT.

The chain is built from TRBV5-7 and TRBJ2-7; D unclear. TRBV5-7 is known as an ORF, though its function is uncertain. Trimming left V 7 bases short and J 6 bases short, with 8 bases between. There are 10 residues in the CDR3. CDR3 nucleotides: TGTGCCAGCGCCGGGCGCGAGCAGTACTTC. Its protein is CASAGREQYF.

The chain recombines TRBV29-1 with TRBJ2-3; D is unclear. V was pared by 8 bases and J by 1 base, with 13 bases between. The CDR3 length is 13 residues. Germline values: CDR1 SQVTM, CDR2 ANQGSEA. The CDR3 loop reads CSLRPEGTDTQYF. The CDR3 DNA reads TGCAGCTTACGCCCAGAGGGCACAGATACGCAGTATTTT.

A note on this clonotype: Given the absence of the conserved phenylalanine or tryptophan at the CDR3 end, a read error is likely. The limits of the CDR3 on the DNA are not certain, so only TCRdb's listed CDR3 is given. The chain links TRBV19 to TRBJ2-2; the tabulated D call, TRBD2, remains unverified against the DNA. Counting both end residues, the CDR3 totals 10 amino acids. Germline CDR1 and CDR2: LNHDA and SQIVND (reference sequence). The CDR3 here is CASSIVGGEA.

The gene calls are TRBV5-1 and TRBJ2-7; TRBD2 agrees at 9 bases. The CDR3 spans 15 residues. Germline V CDR1 and CDR2: SGHRS, YFSETQ. The DNA for the CDR3 is TGCGCCAGCAGATCCCGACTAGCGGACCCCTACGGGCAGTACGTC. Amino acid sequence: CASRSRLADPYGQYV.

The chain couples TRBV10-3 to TRBJ1-5; 8 bases are shared with TRBD1. The V and J ends lost 2 bases and 9 bases, in that order; junction bases with no gene match: 0. This CDR3 comprises 12 residues. The germline gives CDR1 ENHRY, CDR2 SYGVKD. This CDR3 reads CAISETGGPQHF. CDR3 DNA sequence: TGTGCCATCAGTGAGACAGGGGGGCCCCAGCATTTT.

In the case of this clonotype: A read error may be the cause here, since a much bigger clone is one base away. This CDR3 is missing its conserved last phenylalanine or tryptophan, likely due to a read error. This chain joins TRBV3-1 and TRBJ2-7, with D possibly TRBD1 on 5 matching bases. The CDR3 runs 12 residues. V lost 1 base to trimming and J lost 10 bases, with 11 bases between them. Germline V lookup: CDR1 LGHDT, CDR2 YNNKEL (reference sequence). The CDR3 DNA sequence: TGTGCCAGCAGCCAAGGATGGGGCCGACAGTACCTC. Translation: CASSQGWGRQYL.

On this clonotype: The junction does not match germline at one end; this may be a read error. V and J are TRBV7-2 and TRBJ2-1, with a tentative D call TRBD1 (5 bases). CDR1 is SGHTA, CDR2 FQGNSA, per germline. The CDR3 loop spans 12 amino acids. The CDR3 region is CAIAGSDNELFF. The CDR3 DNA sequence: TGTGCCATCGCAGGGTCGGATAATGAGCTGTTCTTC.

Ten or more counts support this clonotype. The chain joins TRBV5-1 to TRBJ2-2, with 9 bases matching TRBD2. This CDR3 is built from 16 residues. J lost 5 bases, V lost 4 bases, and 9 bases had no gene match. Germline values: CDR1 SGHRS, CDR2 YFSETQ. The CDR3 loop reads CASSILSGSRTGELFF. The CDR3 coding sequence is TGCGCCAGCAGCATTCTTAGCGGGAGCCGTACCGGGGAGCTGTTTTTT.

This clonotype was seen once. The chain joins TRBV5-1 to TRBJ2-5, with TRBD2 identical over 10 bases. Germline values: CDR1 SGHRS, CDR2 YFSETQ. The CDR3 length is 15 residues. Trimming at V came to 4 bases and at J to 3 bases, leaving 6 bases not matched to a gene. CDR3 loop: CASSNTSGVKETQYF. DNA for the CDR3: TGCGCCAGCAGCAATACTAGCGGGGTTAAAGAGACCCAGTACTTC.

Concerning this clonotype: Since a much larger clone is just one base distant, this may be a read error. The CDR3 ends on some other residue instead of the conserved phenylalanine or tryptophan, so this is likely a read error. The chain carries TRBV27 and TRBJ2-5; 12 nucleotides line up with TRBD2. This CDR3 is 16 amino acids long. The J segment lost 4 bases and the V segment lost 0 bases, leaving 3 bases of the junction unmatched. Germline-derived CDR1 and CDR2 are MNHEY and SMNVEV (reference sequence). Here the CDR3 DNA reads TGTGCCAGCAGTTTATCGCAGACTAGCGGGAGAGAGACCCAGTACTGC. It yields the protein CASSLSQTSGRETQYC.

On this clonotype itself: This likely comes from a read error, as the CDR3 has no conserved phenylalanine or tryptophan at its end. The CDR3 sequence is CASSLEASGSSTDTQYY. The CDR3 coding sequence is TGCGCCAGCAGCTTGGAGGCTAGCGGGTCTAGCACAGATACGCAGTATTAT. The rearrangement links TRBV5-1 to TRBJ2-3; 8 nucleotides agree with TRBD2. V gave up 0 bases and J gave up 0 bases; unmatched junction bases: 6. CDR3 length equals 17 residues. The V gene's germline CDR1 is SGHRS and CDR2 YFSETQ.

This clonotype was seen many times. V and J are TRBV14 and TRBJ2-2; 10 nucleotides agree with TRBD1. CDR1 and CDR2 from the germline V gene are SGHDN and FVKESK. The V and J ends lost 0 bases and 6 bases, in that order; junction bases with no gene match: 7. The CDR3 consists of 17 residues. The CDR3, as DNA: TGTGCCAGCAGCCAAGATGTGGGGACAGGGGTCCCCGGGGAGCTGTTTTTT. Its translation is CASSQDVGTGVPGELFF.

This clonotype was seen at least ten times. The V and J genes are TRBV4-2 and TRBJ1-4; no definite D call. CDR1 and CDR2 (germline): LGHNA, YNFKEQ. Trimming shortened V by 0 bases and J by 7 bases, and 9 bases separated the two germline ends. The CDR3 has 14 amino acids. CDR3 coding DNA: TGTGCCAGCAGCCAAGATTTGGGCACTGAAAAACTGTTTTTT. Amino acids: CASSQDLGTEKLFF.

This clonotype was seen only a few times. The chain is built from TRBV7-6 and TRBJ2-7, with 9 bases lining up with TRBD2. CDR1 and CDR2 (germline): SGHVS, FNYEAQ. V lost 6 bases and J lost 4; bases outside the gene matches: 7. This CDR3 has 14 amino acids. CDR3: CASRSLAGSYEQYF. CDR3 in DNA: TGTGCCAGCAGGTCTCTAGCGGGATCGTACGAGCAGTACTTC. Supplemented by reference TRBV7-6 and TRBJ2-7, the full variable domain reads GAGVSQSPRYKVTKRGQDVALRCDPISGHVSLYWYRQALGQGPEFLTYFNYEAQQDKSGLPNDRFSAERPEGSISTLTIQRTEQRDSAMYRCASRSLAGSYEQYFGPGTRLTVT.

This clonotype occurred once. This rearrangement joins TRBV20-1 to TRBJ2-5, with D tentatively TRBD1 (6 bases). This CDR3 has 10 residues. Germline loops: CDR1 DFQATT, CDR2 SNEGSKA (reference sequence). Trimming left V 4 bases short and J 9 bases short, with 9 bases between. The CDR3 spells CSANKGAQYF. DNA of the CDR3: TGCAGTGCTAATAAGGGGGCCCAGTACTTC.

This clonotype occurred many times. At one of its ends the junction is not consistent with the germline gene, which may arise from a read error. The chain combines TRBV7-7 with TRBJ2-1, with 14 bases fitting TRBD2. The V gene's germline CDR1 is SSHAT and CDR2 FNYEAQ (reference sequence). This CDR3 is 16 amino acids long. CDR3: CASSEGLAGGTNEQFF. DNA of the CDR3: TGTGCTAGCAGCGAAGGACTAGCGGGAGGAACCAATGAGCAGTTCTTC.

This clonotype was counted many times. This rearrangement joins TRBV28 to TRBJ1-2; unclear D gene. CDR1 is MDHEN and CDR2 is SYDVKM in the germline V gene. Trimming took 5 bases from V and 5 from J, leaving 9 bases between them. The CDR3 is made up of 12 amino acids. DNA of the CDR3: TGTGCCAGCAGTAAACAGAGTTATGGCTACACCTTC. Translating it yields CASSKQSYGYTF.

This clonotype occurred once. The junction does not match germline at one end; this may be a read error. This chain links TRBV3-1 with TRBJ2-1, with D tentatively TRBD2 (5 bases). The CDR3 sequence is 16 residues long. Looked up from germline, CDR1 is LGHDT and CDR2 is YNNKEL (reference sequence). CDR3 loop: CASSAGLPGSYNEQVF. DNA of the CDR3: TGTGCCAGCAGCGCAGGACTGCCCGGCTCCTACAATGAGCAGGTCTTC.

This clonotype was seen repeatedly, ten times or more. The J gene is TRBJ2-1, the V gene TRBV29-1; D gene uncertain. The CDR3 is 17 amino acids. V lost 7 bases and J lost 0, with 22 bases in between. Per germline, CDR1 SQVTM and CDR2 ANQGSEA. The CDR3 nucleotides read TGCAGCGCCAAAAGCCCCTTGGGGAAAGACTCCTACAATGAGCAGTTCTTC. Amino acid sequence: CSAKSPLGKDSYNEQFF.